This entry concerns a single TCR beta chain. Its matching antigen is unknown. All donors participated as healthy donors of bone marrow. Germline lookup yields CDR1 LNHDA and CDR2 SQIVND (reference sequence). With 3 bases clipped from V and 2 bases from J, the junction kept 8 bases outside the gene matches. This CDR3 region has 17 residues. The sample belongs to a study of cytomegalovirus exposure and HLA in healthy donors. Study results and caveats: Researchers catalogued roughly 150 TCR beta chains as cytomegalovirus-associated.

This PCR relied on a set of 60 Vbeta primers and 13 Jbeta primers. The repertoire was sequenced with immunoSEQ multiplex PCR; TCRdb's copy has only in-frame clones and lacks some. The sample shows about 270,000 clones, roughly 89% of them seen only once. Material for sequencing was PBMCs. The chain couples TRBV19 to TRBJ2-5, with 11 bases that match TRBD2. This receptor was taken from a man aged 40-49 years in good health and CMV-seropositive. The CDR3 reads CASSIHPGLADQETQYF. The CDR3 region has the DNA TGTGCCAGTAGTATCCATCCGGGACTAGCGGATCAAGAGACCCAGTACTTC.